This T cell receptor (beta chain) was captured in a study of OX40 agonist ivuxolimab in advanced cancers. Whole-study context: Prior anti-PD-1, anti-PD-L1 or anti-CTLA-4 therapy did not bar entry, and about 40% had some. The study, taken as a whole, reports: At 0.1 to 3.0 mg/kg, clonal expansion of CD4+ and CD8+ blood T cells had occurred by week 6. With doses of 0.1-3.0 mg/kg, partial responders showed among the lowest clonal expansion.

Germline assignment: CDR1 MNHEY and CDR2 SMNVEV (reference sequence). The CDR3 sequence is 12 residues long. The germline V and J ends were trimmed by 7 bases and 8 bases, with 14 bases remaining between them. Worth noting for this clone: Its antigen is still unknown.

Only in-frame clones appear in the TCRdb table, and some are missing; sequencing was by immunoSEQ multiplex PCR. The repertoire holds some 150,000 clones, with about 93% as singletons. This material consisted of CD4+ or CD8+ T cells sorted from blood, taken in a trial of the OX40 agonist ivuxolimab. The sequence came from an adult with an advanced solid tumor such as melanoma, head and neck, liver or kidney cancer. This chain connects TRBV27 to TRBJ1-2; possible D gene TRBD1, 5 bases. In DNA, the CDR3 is TGTGCCAGCATCTCGCCAGGGTGGGGCTACACCTTC. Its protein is CASISPGWGYTF.